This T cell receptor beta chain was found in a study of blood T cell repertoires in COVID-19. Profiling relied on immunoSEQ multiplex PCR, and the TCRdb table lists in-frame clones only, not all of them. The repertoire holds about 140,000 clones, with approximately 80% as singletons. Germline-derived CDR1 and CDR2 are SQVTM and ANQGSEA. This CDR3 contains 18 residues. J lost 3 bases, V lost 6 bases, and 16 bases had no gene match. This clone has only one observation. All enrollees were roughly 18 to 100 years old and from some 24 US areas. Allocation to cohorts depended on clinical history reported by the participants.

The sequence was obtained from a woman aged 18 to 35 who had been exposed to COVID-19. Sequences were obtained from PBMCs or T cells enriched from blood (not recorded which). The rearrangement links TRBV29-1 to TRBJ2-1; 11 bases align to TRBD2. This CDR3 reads CSVGTLWVLAGGYNEQFF. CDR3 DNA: TGCAGCGTAGGGACATTATGGGTCCTAGCGGGAGGCTACAATGAGCAGTTCTTC.